One and the same sample provided the 9 T cell receptor beta chains below, sequenced in a study of blood T cell repertoires in COVID-19. Using immunoSEQ multiplex PCR, the repertoire was profiled, and TCRdb retains in-frame clones only, with some absent. The sample holds around 70,000 clones, about nine tenths seen once. Sample: peripheral blood. These receptors were obtained from a human donor in a cohort sampled during active COVID-19.

Here the CDR3 DNA reads TGTGCCAGCAGTTCAGACCGGGACAGGGCTGAAGCTTTCTTT. Translation gives CASSSDRDRAEAFF. The chain couples TRBV7-2 to TRBJ1-1; TRBD1 matches at 9 bases. The germline V gene encodes CDR1 SGHTA and CDR2 FQGNSA. The CDR3 spans 14 residues. V trimming: 6 bases; J trimming: 6 bases; junction bases outside the gene matches: 8.

The table lists this clone with a count of one. The chain links TRBV10-3 to TRBJ2-5; TRBD2 agrees at 8 bases. After removal of 0 bases from V and 11 bases from J, the junction contained 8 bases not matched to a gene. The CDR3 loop spans 14 amino acids. Germline loops: CDR1 ENHRY, CDR2 SYGVKD. The CDR3 sequence: CAISESLESGGQYF. Written as DNA, the CDR3 is TGTGCCATCAGTGAGTCGCTTGAGAGCGGGGGACAGTACTTC.

This chain links TRBV19 with TRBJ2-6; possible D gene TRBD2, 5 bases. V lost 7 bases and J lost 0, with 13 bases in between. The CDR3 runs to 16 residues. Germline V CDR1 and CDR2: LNHDA, SQIVND (reference sequence). Here the CDR3 reads CASTSGVRSGANVLTF. In nucleotides, the CDR3 is TGTGCCAGTACCAGCGGAGTCCGCTCTGGGGCCAACGTCCTGACTTTC.

This chain connects TRBV10-2 to TRBJ2-3; the D is unclear. The CDR3 has 15 amino acids. V lost 9 bases and J lost 0, with 16 bases in between. Germline-derived CDR1 and CDR2 are WSHSY and SAAADI. As DNA, the CDR3 is TGCGCCAGTCTCGACACCGACCCTAGCACAGATACGCAGTATTTT. Its protein is CASLDTDPSTDTQYF.

The chain combines TRBV9 with TRBJ2-7; TRBD1 might be the D (6 bases). From germline, CDR1 is SGDLS and CDR2 YYNGEE. With 3 bases removed from V and 0 bases from J, the gap between germline ends came to 13 bases. This CDR3 has 15 residues. For the CDR3, the DNA is TGTGCCAGCAGCGAGGGACACTTAAGCTCCTACGAGCAGTACTTC. This translates into CASSEGHLSSYEQYF.

V gene TRBV3-1 (or the pseudogene TRBV3-2) combines with J gene TRBJ1-4, with 8 bases lining up with TRBD1. Looked up from germline, CDR1 is LGHDT and CDR2 is YNNKEL (reference sequence). The CDR3 loop spans 16 amino acids. J lost 8 bases, V lost 3 bases, and 11 bases had no gene match. DNA for the CDR3: TGTGCCAGCAGCCAGGGGGGCGACAGGGGATGGGAAAAACTGTTTTTT. Translated: CASSQGGDRGWEKLFF.

The chain joins TRBV3-1 (or the pseudogene TRBV3-2) to TRBJ2-5; 9 bases are shared with TRBD1. V trimming: 3 bases; J trimming: 4 bases; junction bases outside the gene matches: 12. Looked up from germline, CDR1 is LGHDT and CDR2 is YNNKEL (reference sequence). This CDR3 region has 17 residues. The CDR3 DNA follows: TGTGCCAGCAGCCATCAAACCGGACAGGGGATCGGAGAGACCCAGTACTTC. This codes for CASSHQTGQGIGETQYF.

The rearrangement joins TRBV7-3 to TRBJ1-3; 7 nucleotides line up with TRBD1. Germline V gene lookup returns CDR1 SGHTA and CDR2 FQGTGA. The CDR3 is 13 amino acids. The CDR3, as DNA: TGTGTCTCAGACCGGGACAGCGGAAACACCATATATTTT. Translated, it gives CVSDRDSGNTIYF.

This sequence joins TRBV30 and TRBJ1-1; 8 nucleotides line up with TRBD1. This CDR3 is 14 amino acids long. CDR1 and CDR2 (germline): GTSNPN, SVGIG (reference sequence). J lost 0 bases, V lost 7 bases, and 7 bases had no gene match. For the CDR3, the DNA is TGTGCCTTTGACAGGGGTCTAATGAACACTGAAGCTTTCTTT. This gives the protein CAFDRGLMNTEAFF.